This T cell receptor (beta chain) is from a study of B cell selection in AIRE deficiency. Regulatory T cells were sorted as CD4+CD25hiCD127low/negative cells. Germline loops: CDR1 SGHVS, CDR2 FQNEAQ. This CDR3 has 14 residues. V was shortened by 2 bases and J by 0 bases, with 6 bases between the two germline ends. Only in-frame clones appear in the TCRdb table, and some are missing; sequencing was by immunoSEQ multiplex PCR. The table shows about 21,000 clones, with roughly 93% occurring only once. This rearrangement joins TRBV7-8 to TRBJ2-3; D remains ambiguous. The sample taken for sequencing was Tregs sorted from PBMCs. This receptor was taken from a human donor with AIRE deficiency. The CDR3 nucleotides are TGTGCCAGCAGCTTATGGCCGAGCACAGATACGCAGTATTTT. This encodes CASSLWPSTDTQYF.